This TCR beta chain was captured by sequencing in a study of blood T cell repertoires in COVID-19. Across the study: The United States, Italy and Spain were the sources of the acute and convalescent COVID-19 samples. T cells, B-cell-depleted T cells, or PBMCs supplied cDNA or gDNA.

Original analysis: Reference gene primer amplification gave nucleated cell count estimates. Generated by immunoSEQ multiplex PCR, the TCRdb table keeps only in-frame clones and is missing some. V and J calls and clone size are given by that table; D and trimming were obtained from the DNA. The repertoire holds 100,000 or so clones, with around 93% as singletons. Sequencing input: peripheral blood. The origin of this receptor is a man aged 50-59 years with acute or convalescent COVID-19.

The CDR3 reads CASRAGVVGNEKLFF. The CDR3 nucleotides read TGTGCCAGCCGCGCGGGGGTGGTAGGTAATGAAAAACTGTTTTTT. This chain uses TRBV2 with TRBJ1-4; TRBD1 is a possible D gene (5 bases). Trimming left V 8 bases short and J 4 bases short, with 17 bases between. In germline, CDR1 is SNHLY, CDR2 FYNNEI. The CDR3 is 15 amino acids. Variable domain in full (rest from reference TRBV2 and TRBJ1-4): EPEVTQTPSHQVTQMGQEVILRCVPISNHLYFYWYRQILGQKVEFLVSFYNNEISEKSEIFDDQFSVERPDGSNFTLKIRSTKLEDSAMYFCASRAGVVGNEKLFFGSGTQLSVL.